One and the same sample provided the 25 T cell receptor beta chains below, sequenced in a study of cytomegalovirus exposure and HLA in healthy donors. The PCR had 60 Vbeta and 13 Jbeta primers. The method was immunoSEQ multiplex PCR; TCRdb's version includes in-frame clones alone and lacks a portion of them. The top ten clones hold around 1.4% of a sample with some 150,000 clones, 70% to 80% of them seen once. The sample was PBMCs. The receptors derive from a man in his fifties or sixties in good health and CMV-seronegative.

The CDR3 sequence: CASSVKGALGTGELFF. Here the CDR3 DNA reads TGTGCCAGCAGTGTAAAGGGAGCCCTGGGGACCGGGGAGCTGTTTTTT. The J gene is TRBJ2-2, the V gene TRBV27, with TRBD2 as a possible D gene (5 bases). The CDR3 loop spans 16 amino acids. V was cut by 5 bases and J by 5 bases, with 18 bases left in between. Germline V gene lookup returns CDR1 MNHEY and CDR2 SMNVEV (reference sequence).

This clone was found a few times. The rearrangement joins TRBV13 to TRBJ1-3; a possible D gene is TRBD1 (5 bases). V was trimmed by 2 bases and J by 3 bases, leaving 11 bases between them. CDR3 size: 15 residues. CDR1 is PRHDT and CDR2 is FYEKMQ in the germline V gene (reference sequence). The CDR3 reads CASSLMQGIGNTIYF. CDR3 bases: TGTGCCAGCAGCTTAATGCAGGGAATTGGAAACACCATATATTTT.

The V and J genes are TRBV10-3 and TRBJ2-1; 9 nucleotides line up with TRBD2. J lost 5 bases, V lost 0 bases, and 5 bases had no gene match. This CDR3 contains 16 residues. CDR1 and CDR2 (germline): ENHRY, SYGVKD. DNA for the CDR3: TGTGCCATCAGTGAGTCTGATAGCGGGGGAGACAATGAGCAGTTCTTC. Translating gives CAISESDSGGDNEQFF.

This chain connects TRBV6-1 to TRBJ1-3, with 7 bases identical to TRBD1. The trim removed 5 bases at V and 0 bases at J, leaving 1 base unmatched. CDR3 length: 14 amino acids. In germline, CDR1 is MNHNS, CDR2 SASEGT. The CDR3 bases are TGTGCCAGCAGTCAGGGGGACTCTGGAAACACCATATATTTT. Translation gives CASSQGDSGNTIYF.

Of note for this clone: Compared with germline, one end of the junction differs, possibly owing to a read error. V is TRBV6-1 and J is TRBJ1-6, with unresolved D. This CDR3 comprises 14 residues. Germline CDR1 and CDR2: MNHNS and SASEGT. The DNA of the CDR3 is TGTGCCTGCGCCCCGTCAGGTCTTAATTTACCCCTCCACTTT. Protein sequence: CACAPSGLNLPLHF.

This chain links TRBV28 with TRBJ2-3; 8 bases align to TRBD1. Germline CDR1 reads MDHEN; CDR2 reads SYDVKM. Unmatched junction bases numbered 9, after V lost 2 bases and J lost 5 bases. The CDR3 sequence is 16 residues long. The CDR3 loop reads CASSLGTGPRGDTQYF. As DNA, the CDR3 is TGTGCCAGCAGTTTAGGGACAGGCCCCAGAGGAGATACGCAGTATTTT.

J is TRBJ1-6 and V is TRBV11-1; TRBD1 matches 9 bases. Trimming cost V 4 bases and J 11 bases; bases outside gene matches: 9. This CDR3 contains 15 residues. Germline loops: CDR1 SGHAT, CDR2 FQDESV (reference sequence). CDR3 DNA sequence: TGTGCCAGCAGCTCCATCGGACAGGGGCAGACACCCCTCCACTTT. Residues: CASSSIGQGQTPLHF.

The chain joins TRBV19 to TRBJ2-1, with D uncertain. The V end lost 3 bases, the J end lost 2 bases, and 11 bases lay between the germline ends. There are 15 residues in the CDR3. In germline, CDR1 is LNHDA, CDR2 SQIVND (reference sequence). The CDR3: CASSMLRDPYNEQFF. As DNA, the CDR3 is TGTGCCAGTAGTATGCTACGAGATCCCTACAATGAGCAGTTCTTC.

The rearrangement joins TRBV11-2 to TRBJ2-6; TRBD1 matches 9 bases. The CDR3 consists of 19 residues. Germline V gene data show CDR1 as SGHAT and CDR2 as FQNNGV. V lost 4 bases to trimming and J lost 2 bases; unmatched junction nucleotides: 12. CDR3 sequence (DNA): TGTGCCAGCAGCTCCCCCAGCCGGGACAGGGCCACTGGGGCCAACGTCCTGACTTTC. Translating it yields CASSSPSRDRATGANVLTF.

This clone was picked up one time. The rearrangement links TRBV7-2 to TRBJ1-2, with D unresolved. The germline V gene has CDR1 SGHTA and CDR2 FQGNSA. CDR3 size: 13 residues. Between the trimmed V and J ends, which lost 4 bases and 4 bases, there was a span of 10 bases. CDR3 protein: CASSSTATYGYTF. In DNA, the CDR3 is TGTGCCAGCAGCTCAACAGCTACCTATGGCTACACCTTC.

The rearrangement uses TRBV19 and TRBJ2-2, with 7 bases fitting TRBD1. J was trimmed by 2 bases and V by 5 bases; bases with no gene match: 2. The CDR3 has 14 residues. Germline values: CDR1 LNHDA, CDR2 SQIVND (reference sequence). Here the CDR3 reads CASSWDSNTGELFF. Here the CDR3 DNA reads TGTGCCAGTAGTTGGGACAGTAACACCGGGGAGCTGTTTTTT.

This clone showed up just once. CDR3 amino acids: CASTETSSTDTQYF. CDR3 DNA: TGCGCCAGCACAGAGACTAGCAGCACAGATACGCAGTATTTT. V and J are TRBV5-1 and TRBJ2-3; 7 bases align to TRBD2. Trimming took 6 bases from V and 0 from J; bases not matched to a gene: 4. CDR1 and CDR2 (germline): SGHRS, YFSETQ. This CDR3 is 14 amino acids long. The variable domain in full, with the rest retrieved from reference TRBV5-1 and TRBJ2-3, is KAGVTQTPRYLIKTRGQQVTLSCSPISGHRSVSWYQQTPGQGLQFLFEYFSETQRNKGNFPGRFSGRQFSNSRSEMNVSTLELGDSALYLCASTETSSTDTQYFGPGTRLTVL.

The CDR3 spells CSVEGGGYEQYF. CDR3 in DNA: TGCAGCGTTGAAGGGGGGGGCTACGAGCAGTACTTC. The chain combines TRBV29-1 with TRBJ2-7; 7 bases line up with TRBD2. This CDR3 spans 12 amino acids. V dropped 1 base and J dropped 3; count of bases not matched to a gene: 0. Germline loops: CDR1 SQVTM, CDR2 ANQGSEA.

The CDR3 region is CASSLYRVPGYTF. CDR3 in DNA: TGTGCCAGCAGTTTATACAGGGTGCCTGGCTACACCTTC. The rearrangement joins TRBV28 to TRBJ1-2; D perhaps matches TRBD1 (6 bases). V lost 1 base to trimming and J lost 7 bases, with 10 bases between them. CDR1 is MDHEN, CDR2 SYDVKM, per germline. The CDR3 extends over 13 amino acids.

The genes are TRBV7-6 and TRBJ2-5; 8 nucleotides agree with TRBD2. Germline CDR1 reads SGHVS; CDR2 reads FNYEAQ. Unmatched junction bases numbered 8, after V lost 5 bases and J lost 3 bases. CDR3 size: 15 residues. The CDR3 reads CASSPSGGWEETQYF. The CDR3 nucleotides are TGTGCCAGCAGCCCATCGGGGGGGTGGGAAGAGACCCAGTACTTC.

V and J are TRBV6-1 and TRBJ1-2, with TRBD1 matching over 9 bases. The germline V gene has CDR1 MNHNS and CDR2 SASEGT. The CDR3 contains 15 residues. The V segment lost 6 bases and the J segment 4 bases; nucleotides outside the gene matches: 9. The CDR3 nucleotides read TGTGCCAGCAGCGAACAGGGGGCGCAAGGCTATGGCTACACCTTC. Translating gives CASSEQGAQGYGYTF.

This clone was recorded only once. This CDR3 reads CASSYGTGANQPQHF. CDR3 DNA: TGTGCCAGCAGTTACGGGACAGGGGCCAATCAGCCCCAGCATTTT. V is TRBV6-5 and J is TRBJ1-5; 10 bases match TRBD1. This CDR3 region has 15 residues. Germline-derived CDR1 and CDR2 are MNHEY and SVGAGI. V gave up 2 bases and J gave up 3 bases; unmatched junction bases: 1.

The rearrangement uses TRBV27 and TRBJ1-2; 9 bases fit TRBD1. The CDR3 runs to 13 residues. Trimming at V came to 6 bases and at J to 4 bases, leaving 3 bases not matched to a gene. In germline, CDR1 is MNHEY, CDR2 SMNVEV (reference sequence). The CDR3 region is CASRGTGTYGYTF. Written as DNA, the CDR3 is TGTGCCAGCAGAGGGACAGGGACCTATGGCTACACCTTC.

With respect to this clone: A junction boundary mismatches the germline segment, possibly from a read error. The CDR3 is CASSPPTSGRALEQFF. The CDR3 region has the DNA TGTGCCAGCTCTCCACCGACTAGCGGGAGGGCCTTGGAGCAGTTCTTC. The chain has TRBV18 and TRBJ2-1; 14 bases align to TRBD2. The CDR3 covers 16 residues. Germline V gene lookup returns CDR1 KGHSH and CDR2 LQKENI.

In its sample, this clone was seen a few times. The chain joins TRBV5-6 to TRBJ2-5, with 15 bases fitting TRBD2. After removal of 4 bases from V and 4 bases from J, the junction contained 8 bases not matched to a gene. The CDR3 runs to 17 residues. Germline CDR1 is SGHDT and CDR2 is YYEEEE. Here the CDR3 reads CASSPGLAGGLPETQYF. The CDR3, as DNA: TGTGCCAGCAGCCCGGGACTAGCGGGAGGACTCCCAGAGACCCAGTACTTC. Filled out from reference TRBV5-6 and TRBJ2-5, the complete variable domain reads DAGVTQSPTHLIKTRGQQVTLRCSPKSGHDTVSWYQQALGQGPQFIFQYYEEEERQRGNFPDRFSGHQFPNYSSELNVNALLLGDSALYLCASSPGLAGGLPETQYFGPGTRLLVL.

In this sample, this clone turned up once. This chain connects TRBV2 to TRBJ2-7; 8 bases are a match to TRBD2. The CDR3 is 15 amino acids. V gave up 7 bases and J gave up 6 bases; unmatched junction bases: 14. The germline gives CDR1 SNHLY, CDR2 FYNNEI. CDR3 in amino acids: CASTELSGGAAEQYF. CDR3 coding DNA: TGTGCCAGCACCGAACTCTCCGGGGGGGCGGCCGAGCAGTACTTC. The whole variable domain, filled in from reference TRBV2 and TRBJ2-7, reads EPEVTQTPSHQVTQMGQEVILRCVPISNHLYFYWYRQILGQKVEFLVSFYNNEISEKSEIFDDQFSVERPDGSNFTLKIRSTKLEDSAMYFCASTELSGGAAEQYFGPGTRLTVT.

The chain carries TRBV7-2 and TRBJ1-4; 8 bases fit TRBD1. The V gene's germline CDR1 is SGHTA and CDR2 FQGNSA. The CDR3 totals 15 residues. Trimming took 2 bases from V and 4 from J; bases not matched to a gene: 3. The CDR3: CASSLPRGHNEKLFF. CDR3 sequence (DNA): TGTGCCAGCAGCTTACCCAGGGGGCATAATGAAAAACTGTTTTTT.

The chain has TRBV7-2 and TRBJ2-3; 12 nucleotides match TRBD1. The germline gives CDR1 SGHTA, CDR2 FQGNSA. The CDR3 runs to 15 residues. The ends lost 6 bases at V and 8 bases at J; junction bases unmatched: 9. The CDR3 spells CASSQGTGGRGTQYF. The CDR3 region has the DNA TGTGCCAGCAGTCAAGGGACAGGGGGCAGAGGTACGCAGTATTTT.

The CDR3 spells CASSLGSGEGDTQYF. DNA for the CDR3: TGTGCCAGCAGCTTAGGCAGCGGGGAAGGAGATACGCAGTATTTT. The chain employs TRBV7-9 and TRBJ2-3; 7 nucleotides agree with TRBD2. In germline, CDR1 is SEHNR, CDR2 FQNEAQ (reference sequence). V was pared by 1 base and J by 5 bases, with 6 bases of the junction left unmatched. This CDR3 is 15 amino acids long.

The rearrangement links TRBV21-1 to TRBJ2-3; TRBD2 reflects the table's D call only, with no check against the DNA. TRBV21-1 is a documented pseudogene. The length of the CDR3 is 21 residues. In nucleotides, the CDR3 is TGTGCCAGCAGCAAAGCCCCCACCCCAATATATAGCGGGAGGGCCATAGATACGCAGTATTTT. This codes for CASSKAPTPIYSGRAIDTQYF.